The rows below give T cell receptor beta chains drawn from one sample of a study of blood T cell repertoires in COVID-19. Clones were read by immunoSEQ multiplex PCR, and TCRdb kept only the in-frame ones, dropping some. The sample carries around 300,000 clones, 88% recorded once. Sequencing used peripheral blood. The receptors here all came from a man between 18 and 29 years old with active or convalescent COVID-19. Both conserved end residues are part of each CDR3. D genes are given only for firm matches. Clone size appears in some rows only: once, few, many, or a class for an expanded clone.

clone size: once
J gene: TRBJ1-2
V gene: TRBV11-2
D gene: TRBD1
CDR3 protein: CASSFGQGANYGYTF
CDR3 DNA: TGTGCCAGCAGCTTCGGACAGGGAGCTAACTATGGCTACACCTTC

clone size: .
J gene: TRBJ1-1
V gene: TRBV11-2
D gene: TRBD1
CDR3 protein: CASSLEGQGAPEAFF
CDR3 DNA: TGTGCCAGCAGCTTAGAAGGACAGGGGGCCCCTGAAGCTTTCTTT

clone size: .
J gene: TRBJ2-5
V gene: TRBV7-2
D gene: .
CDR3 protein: CASSRGAQETQYF
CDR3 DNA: TGTGCCAGCAGCCGGGGGGCCCAAGAGACCCAGTACTTC

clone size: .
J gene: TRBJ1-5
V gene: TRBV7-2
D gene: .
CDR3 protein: CASSLAPGNSNQPQHF
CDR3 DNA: TGTGCCAGCAGCTTAGCACCCGGGAATAGCAATCAGCCCCAGCATTTT

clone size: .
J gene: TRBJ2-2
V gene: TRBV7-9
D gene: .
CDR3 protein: CASSLGSANTGELFF
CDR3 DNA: TGTGCCAGCAGCTTAGGATCGGCGAACACCGGGGAGCTGTTTTTT

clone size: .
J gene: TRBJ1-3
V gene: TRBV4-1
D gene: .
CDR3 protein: CASSQTWTGNTIYF
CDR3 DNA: TGCGCCAGCAGCCAGACATGGACTGGAAACACCATATATTTT

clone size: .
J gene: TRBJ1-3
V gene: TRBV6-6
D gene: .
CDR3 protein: CASRPQVSGNTIYF
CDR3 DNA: TGTGCCAGCAGGCCACAGGTGTCCGGAAACACCATATATTTT

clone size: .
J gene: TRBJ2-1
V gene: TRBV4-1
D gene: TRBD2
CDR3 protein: CASSQVVSLAGVNEQFF
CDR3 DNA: TGCGCCAGCAGCCAAGTTGTCAGTCTAGCGGGGGTCAATGAGCAGTTCTTC

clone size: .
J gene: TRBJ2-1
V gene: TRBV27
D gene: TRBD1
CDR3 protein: CASSSGTGGGNEQFF
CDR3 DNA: TGTGCCAGCAGTTCCGGGACAGGGGGCGGAAATGAGCAGTTCTTC

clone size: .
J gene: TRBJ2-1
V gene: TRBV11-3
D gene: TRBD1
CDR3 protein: CASSPSPGQGYNEQFF
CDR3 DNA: TGTGCCAGCAGCCCCTCCCCGGGACAGGGCTACAATGAGCAGTTCTTC

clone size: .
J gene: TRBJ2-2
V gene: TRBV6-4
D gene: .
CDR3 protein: CASSRGNTGELFF
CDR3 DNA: TGTGCCAGCAGTAGGGGGAACACCGGGGAGCTGTTTTTT

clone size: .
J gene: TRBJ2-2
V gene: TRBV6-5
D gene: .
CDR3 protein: CASSHHRDRELFF
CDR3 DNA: TGTGCCAGCAGTCATCACCGGGACAGGGAGCTGTTTTTT

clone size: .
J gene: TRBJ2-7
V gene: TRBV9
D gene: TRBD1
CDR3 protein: CASSAGTGMFQQYF
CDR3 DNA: TGTGCCAGCAGCGCCGGGACAGGGATGTTCCAGCAGTACTTC

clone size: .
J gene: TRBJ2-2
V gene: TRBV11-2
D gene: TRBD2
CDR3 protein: CASSLEPGGQLFF
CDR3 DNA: TGTGCCAGCAGCTTAGAACCGGGGGGGCAGCTGTTTTTT

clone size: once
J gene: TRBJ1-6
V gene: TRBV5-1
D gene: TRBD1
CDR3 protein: CASSWQTGVVSPLHF
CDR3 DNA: TGCGCCAGCAGCTGGCAGACAGGGGTGGTTTCACCCCTCCACTTT

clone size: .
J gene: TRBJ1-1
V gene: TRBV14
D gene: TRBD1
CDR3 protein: CASSHGQGALTEAFF
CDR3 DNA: TGTGCCAGCAGCCACGGACAGGGGGCTCTCACTGAAGCTTTCTTT

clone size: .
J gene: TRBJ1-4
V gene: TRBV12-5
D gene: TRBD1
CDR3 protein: CASAAQGVGEKLFF
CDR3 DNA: TGTGCTAGTGCCGCCCAGGGGGTTGGGGAAAAACTGTTTTTT

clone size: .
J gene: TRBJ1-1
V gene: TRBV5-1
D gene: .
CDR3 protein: CASSLRGNTEAFF
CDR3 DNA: TGCGCCAGCAGCTTGCGGGGGAACACTGAAGCTTTCTTT

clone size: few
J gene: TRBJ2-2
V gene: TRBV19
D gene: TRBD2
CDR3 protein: CASSPGTSGVNTGELFF
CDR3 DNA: TGTGCCAGTAGCCCTGGGACTAGCGGGGTGAACACCGGGGAGCTGTTTTTT

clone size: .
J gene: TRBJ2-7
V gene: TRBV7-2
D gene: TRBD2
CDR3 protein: CASSLLAGDSEQYF
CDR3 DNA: TGTGCCAGCAGCTTACTAGCGGGGGATAGCGAGCAGTACTTC

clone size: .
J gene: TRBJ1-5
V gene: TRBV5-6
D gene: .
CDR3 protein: CASSLYVRGFDQPQHF
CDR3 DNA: TGTGCCAGCAGCTTGTACGTCAGGGGATTCGATCAGCCCCAGCATTTT

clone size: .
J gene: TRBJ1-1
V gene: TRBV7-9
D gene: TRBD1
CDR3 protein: CASRLTGTGHSEAFF
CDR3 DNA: TGTGCCAGCAGACTTACCGGGACAGGCCACTCTGAAGCTTTCTTT

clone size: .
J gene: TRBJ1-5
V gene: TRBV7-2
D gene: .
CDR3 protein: CASSTPGPSYSNQPQHF
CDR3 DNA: TGTGCCAGCAGCACCCCGGGTCCCTCTTATAGCAATCAGCCCCAGCATTTT

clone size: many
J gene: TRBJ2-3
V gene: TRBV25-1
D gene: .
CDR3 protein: CASSESEGGSTDTQYF
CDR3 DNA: TGTGCCAGCAGTGAATCGGAGGGGGGGAGTACAGATACGCAGTATTTT

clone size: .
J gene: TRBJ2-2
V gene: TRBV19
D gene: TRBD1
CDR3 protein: CASSISDRARGELFF
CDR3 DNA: TGTGCCAGTAGTATATCCGACAGGGCCCGGGGGGAGCTGTTTTTT

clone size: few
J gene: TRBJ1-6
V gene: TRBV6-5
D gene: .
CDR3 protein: CASSYRGWDSPLHF
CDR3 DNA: TGTGCCAGCAGTTACAGGGGATGGGATTCACCCCTCCACTTT

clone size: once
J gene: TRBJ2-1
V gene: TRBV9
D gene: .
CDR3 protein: CASSVGSVGIGGSYNEQFF
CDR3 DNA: TGTGCCAGCAGCGTAGGATCGGTGGGGATAGGGGGCTCCTACAATGAGCAGTTCTTC

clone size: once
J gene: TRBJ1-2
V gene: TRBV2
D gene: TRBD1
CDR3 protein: CASRAGQGRNYGYTF
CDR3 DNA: TGTGCCAGCAGGGCCGGACAGGGGCGAAATTATGGCTACACCTTC

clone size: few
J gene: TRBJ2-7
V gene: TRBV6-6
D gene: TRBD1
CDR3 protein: CASKGAREQYF
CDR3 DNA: TGTGCCAGCAAGGGGGCACGGGAGCAGTACTTC

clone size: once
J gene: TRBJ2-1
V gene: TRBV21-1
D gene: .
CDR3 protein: CASSKDPTGTGGTGGKNEQFF
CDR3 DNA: TGTGCCAGCAGCAAAGATCCTACCGGGACAGGGGGCACGGGGGGAAAGAATGAGCAGTTCTTC

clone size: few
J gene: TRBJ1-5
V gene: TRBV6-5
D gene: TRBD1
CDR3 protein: CASSKQGAHQPQHF
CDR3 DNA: TGTGCCAGCAGTAAACAGGGGGCTCATCAGCCCCAGCATTTT

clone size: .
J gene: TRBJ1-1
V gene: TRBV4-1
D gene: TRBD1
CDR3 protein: CASSLNRGPLTEAFF
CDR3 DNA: TGCGCCAGCAGCCTGAACAGGGGTCCATTGACTGAAGCTTTCTTT

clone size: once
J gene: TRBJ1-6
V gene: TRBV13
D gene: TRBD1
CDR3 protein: CASSTYRGAPLHF
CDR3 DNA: TGTGCCAGCAGCACCTACAGGGGAGCACCCCTCCACTTT

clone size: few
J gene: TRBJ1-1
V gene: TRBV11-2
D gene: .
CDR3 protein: CASSLGRMNTEAFF
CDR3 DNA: TGTGCCAGCAGCTTAGGGCGGATGAACACTGAAGCTTTCTTT

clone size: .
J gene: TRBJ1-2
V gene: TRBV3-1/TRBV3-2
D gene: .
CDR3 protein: CASSQVRQTINYGYTF
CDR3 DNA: TGTGCCAGCAGCCAAGTGAGACAAACAATTAACTATGGCTACACCTTC

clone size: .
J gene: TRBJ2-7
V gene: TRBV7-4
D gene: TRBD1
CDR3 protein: CASRPDRGREQYF
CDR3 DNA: TGTGCCAGCAGACCAGACAGGGGACGTGAGCAGTACTTC

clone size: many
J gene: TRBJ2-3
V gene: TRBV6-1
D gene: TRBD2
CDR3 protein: CASSELAGGPDTQYF
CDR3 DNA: TGTGCCAGCAGTGAATTAGCGGGGGGGCCAGATACGCAGTATTTT

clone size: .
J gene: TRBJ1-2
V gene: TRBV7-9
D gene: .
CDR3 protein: CASTGGRANYGYTF
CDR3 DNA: TGTGCCAGCACCGGAGGCCGAGCTAACTATGGCTACACCTTC

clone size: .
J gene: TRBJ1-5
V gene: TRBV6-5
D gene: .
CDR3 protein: CASSLDRYQPQHF
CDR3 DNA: TGTGCCAGCAGCCTTGACAGATATCAGCCCCAGCATTTT

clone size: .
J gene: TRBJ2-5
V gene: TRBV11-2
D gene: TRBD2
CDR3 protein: CASSLRERGGPETQYF
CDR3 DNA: TGTGCCAGCAGCTTAAGAGAGCGGGGGGGCCCAGAGACCCAGTACTTC

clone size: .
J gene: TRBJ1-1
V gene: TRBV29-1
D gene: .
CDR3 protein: CSVEDPRRGRLAFF
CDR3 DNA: TGCAGCGTTGAAGATCCTCGGCGGGGACGTTTAGCTTTCTTT

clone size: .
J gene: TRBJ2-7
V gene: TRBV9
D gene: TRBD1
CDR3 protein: CASSVGLNRGHLSYEQYF
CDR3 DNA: TGTGCCAGCAGCGTAGGATTAAACAGGGGCCACCTTTCCTACGAGCAGTACTTC

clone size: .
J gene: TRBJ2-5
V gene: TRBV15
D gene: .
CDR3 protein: CATSRDWGVTGETQYF
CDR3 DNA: TGTGCCACCAGCAGAGATTGGGGGGTCACCGGTGAGACCCAGTACTTC

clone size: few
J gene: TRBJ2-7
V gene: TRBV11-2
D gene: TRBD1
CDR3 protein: CASSFQIRWGRGMDEQYF
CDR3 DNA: TGTGCCAGCAGCTTCCAAATCCGATGGGGCAGGGGGATGGATGAGCAGTACTTC

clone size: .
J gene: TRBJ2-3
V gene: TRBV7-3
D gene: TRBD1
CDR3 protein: CASSLNPGGAPDTQYF
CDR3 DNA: TGTGCCAGCAGCTTAAATCCAGGGGGCGCCCCAGATACGCAGTATTTT

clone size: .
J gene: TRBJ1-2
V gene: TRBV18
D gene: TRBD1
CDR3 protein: CASSPGDRGVEAGYTF
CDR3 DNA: TGTGCCAGCTCACCTGGGGACAGAGGCGTGGAGGCTGGCTACACCTTC

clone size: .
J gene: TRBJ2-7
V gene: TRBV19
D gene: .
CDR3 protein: CASSIGRGVNEQYF
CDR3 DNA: TGTGCCAGTAGTATCGGCAGGGGTGTCAACGAGCAGTACTTC

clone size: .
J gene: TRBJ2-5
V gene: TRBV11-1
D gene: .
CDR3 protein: CASSRSPEDQETQYF
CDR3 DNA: TGTGCCAGCAGTCGATCCCCGGAGGACCAAGAGACCCAGTACTTC

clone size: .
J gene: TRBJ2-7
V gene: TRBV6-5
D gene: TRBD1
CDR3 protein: CASSLGTGAYEQYF
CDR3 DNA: TGTGCCAGCAGTCTCGGGACAGGGGCATACGAGCAGTACTTC

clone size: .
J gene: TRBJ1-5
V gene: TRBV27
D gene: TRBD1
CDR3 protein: CASRRGQDGIGSNQPQHF
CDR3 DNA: TGTGCCAGCAGACGGGGACAGGACGGGATAGGAAGCAATCAGCCCCAGCATTTT

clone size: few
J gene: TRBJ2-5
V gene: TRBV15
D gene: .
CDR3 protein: CATSRDREVETQYF
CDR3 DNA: TGTGCCACCAGCAGAGACAGGGAGGTAGAGACCCAGTACTTC

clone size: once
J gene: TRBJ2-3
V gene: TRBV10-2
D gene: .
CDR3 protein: CASSEGPVSTDTQYF
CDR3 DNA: TGCGCCAGCAGTGAGGGCCCCGTTAGCACAGATACGCAGTATTTT

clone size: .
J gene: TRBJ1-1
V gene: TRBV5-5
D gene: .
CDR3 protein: CASSSFNTEAFF
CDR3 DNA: TGTGCCAGCAGCTCGTTCAACACTGAAGCTTTCTTT

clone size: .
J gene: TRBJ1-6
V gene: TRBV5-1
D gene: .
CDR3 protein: CASSLNGGASPLHF
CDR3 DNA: TGCGCCAGCAGCTTGAACGGAGGGGCATCACCCCTCCACTTT